A single sample is the source of the 21 T cell receptor beta chains below, sequenced in a study of cytomegalovirus exposure and HLA in healthy donors. With 60 Vbeta and 13 Jbeta primers, the PCR was carried out. Produced via immunoSEQ multiplex PCR; TCRdb's table is partial and in-frame only. This sample has around 150,000 clones; around three quarters occur once, and the top ten carry 3.1%. The sequencing sample was made of PBMCs. Source of these receptors: a woman aged 40 to 50 in good health and CMV-seronegative.

The V and J genes are TRBV7-3 and TRBJ2-5, with D uncertain. CDR1 is SGHTA and CDR2 is FQGTGA in the germline V gene. V was cut by 3 bases and J by 1 base, with 6 bases left in between. The CDR3 length is 13 residues. In DNA, the CDR3 is TGTGCCAGCAGCTTCGGTCCCCAAGAGACCCAGTACTTC. This codes for CASSFGPQETQYF.

J is TRBJ2-7 and V is TRBV6-5; D perhaps matches TRBD1 (6 bases). The germline V gene has CDR1 MNHEY and CDR2 SVGAGI. CDR3 size: 15 residues. Between the trimmed V and J ends, which lost 4 bases and 2 bases, there was a span of 15 bases. The CDR3 DNA follows: TGTGCCAGCAGTTTGCTACGACAGGTCCCCTACGAGCAGTACTTC. Its protein product is CASSLLRQVPYEQYF.

The chain employs TRBV19 and TRBJ1-5; perhaps TRBD1 as D (5 bases). This CDR3 has 17 residues. In germline, CDR1 is LNHDA, CDR2 SQIVND (reference sequence). Between the trimmed V and J ends, which lost 7 bases and 2 bases, there was a span of 21 bases. The CDR3 region has the DNA TGTGCCAGTACTAAGAACGCCGCAGGGCCCCGCAATCAGCCCCAGCATTTT. Translating it yields CASTKNAAGPRNQPQHF.

The chain joins TRBV6-5 to TRBJ2-1; D is possibly TRBD2 (5 bases). This CDR3 spans 14 amino acids. V was shortened by 0 bases and J by 5 bases, with 8 bases between the two germline ends. Per germline, CDR1 MNHEY and CDR2 SVGAGI. CDR3 loop: CASSYSGLNNEQFF. The DNA of the CDR3 is TGTGCCAGCAGTTACTCAGGACTGAACAATGAGCAGTTCTTC.

This chain connects TRBV19 to TRBJ2-2; weak D call: TRBD2 (5 bases). The germline gives CDR1 LNHDA, CDR2 SQIVND (reference sequence). The germline V and J ends were trimmed by 9 bases and 4 bases, with 12 bases remaining between them. This CDR3 has 13 residues. CDR3 sequence: CASAGRATGELFF. Here the CDR3 DNA reads TGTGCCAGCGCGGGTAGAGCCACCGGGGAGCTGTTTTTT.

This chain uses TRBV29-1 with TRBJ2-6; the D is unclear. V was trimmed by 3 bases and J by 0 bases, leaving 6 bases between them. The germline V gene has CDR1 SQVTM and CDR2 ANQGSEA. The CDR3 has 14 residues. The CDR3 bases are TGCAGCGTTGATCATAGCTCTGGGGCCAACGTCCTGACTTTC. Its translation: CSVDHSSGANVLTF.

The chain combines TRBV4-1 with TRBJ1-4; D is uncertain. Germline V CDR1 and CDR2: MGHRA, YSYEKL. This CDR3 spans 16 amino acids. Trimming pared 8 bases from V and 4 bases from J, leaving 20 bases between. The CDR3, as DNA: TGCGCCAGCCACGCTAAGGTGGGCAGTTTTAATGAAAAACTGTTTTTT. Amino acids: CASHAKVGSFNEKLFF.

This chain links TRBV10-3 with TRBJ2-5, with TRBD2 as a possible D gene (5 bases). Looked up from germline, CDR1 is ENHRY and CDR2 is SYGVKD. Trimming cost V 0 bases and J 7 bases, with 12 bases left between them. CDR3 length: 14 amino acids. The CDR3 DNA is TGTGCCATCAGTGAGTCGACTACGGGCGCGACCCAGTACTTC. Translation gives CAISESTTGATQYF.

The chain has TRBV19 and TRBJ2-4; TRBD1 matches 8 bases. The CDR3 loop spans 13 amino acids. Germline V CDR1 and CDR2: LNHDA, SQIVND (reference sequence). The V segment lost 9 bases and the J segment 0 bases; nucleotides outside the gene matches: 1. For the CDR3, the DNA is TGTGCCAGCAGGGGGCTAGCCAAAAACATTCAGTACTTC. It yields the protein CASRGLAKNIQYF.

The rearrangement joins TRBV9 to TRBJ2-2, with 8 nucleotides matching TRBD1. The CDR3 spans 16 residues. V gave up 0 bases and J gave up 3 bases; unmatched junction bases: 4. Germline V gene sequence: CDR1 SGDLS, CDR2 YYNGEE. This CDR3 reads CASSVAVDRDTGELFF. The CDR3, as DNA: TGTGCCAGCAGCGTAGCGGTGGACAGGGACACCGGGGAGCTGTTTTTT.

The CDR3 reads CASSIAQGGDSPLHF. The CDR3 DNA is TGTGCCAGTAGTATAGCACAGGGGGGTGATTCACCCCTCCACTTT. This chain connects TRBV19 to TRBJ1-6; TRBD1 agrees at 8 bases. Trimming removed 1 base from V and 8 bases from J; junction bases left unmatched: 4. The germline gives CDR1 LNHDA, CDR2 SQIVND (reference sequence). This CDR3 contains 15 residues.

This chain connects TRBV5-1 to TRBJ2-3; TRBD1 agrees at 8 bases. CDR3 length equals 14 residues. Unmatched junction bases numbered 3, after V lost 0 bases and J lost 6 bases. CDR1 is SGHRS and CDR2 is YFSETQ in the germline V gene. CDR3 in DNA: TGCGCCAGCAGCTTGGACAGGGGGTTCGATACGCAGTATTTT. Translating it yields CASSLDRGFDTQYF.

This clone was seen a single time. The V call is TRBV19, the J call TRBJ2-7, with 7 bases identical to TRBD1. Germline loops: CDR1 LNHDA, CDR2 SQIVND (reference sequence). CDR3 length: 16 amino acids. V dropped 5 bases and J dropped 4; count of bases not matched to a gene: 14. In nucleotides, the CDR3 is TGTGCCAGTAGTCCACGCCCGACAGGGAACTTTTACGAGCAGTACTTC. Translated, it gives CASSPRPTGNFYEQYF.

The chain has TRBV7-6 and TRBJ2-7, with 8 bases aligning to TRBD2. CDR1 SGHVS and CDR2 FNYEAQ come from the germline V gene. V was clipped by 1 base and J by 3 bases; unmatched bases: 5. This CDR3 has 15 amino acids. CDR3: CASSLDSGGIYEQYF. CDR3 bases: TGTGCCAGCAGCTTAGACTCGGGGGGGATCTACGAGCAGTACTTC.

The chain employs TRBV28 and TRBJ1-1; D gene unclear. There are 14 residues in the CDR3. Trimming stripped 1 base from V and 4 bases from J, with 10 bases between. Germline lookup yields CDR1 MDHEN and CDR2 SYDVKM. This chain's CDR3 is CASSLSRGGTEAFF. The CDR3 DNA reads as TGTGCCAGCAGTTTATCCCGGGGAGGCACTGAAGCTTTCTTT. Combining the CDR3 with reference TRBV28 and TRBJ1-1 gives the whole variable domain DVKVTQSSRYLVKRTGEKVFLECVQDMDHENMFWYRQDPGLGLRLIYFSYDVKMKEKGDIPEGYSVSREKKERFSLILESASTNQTSMYLCASSLSRGGTEAFFGQGTRLTVV.

The V and J genes are TRBV5-1 and TRBJ2-1; tentatively, D is TRBD2 (6 bases). This CDR3 contains 15 residues. Trimming removed 1 base at V and 8 bases at J, with 16 bases between. CDR1 and CDR2 from the germline V gene are SGHRS and YFSETQ. In DNA, the CDR3 is TGCGCCAGCAGCTTGCCTAGAAGCGGGTCGGATGAGCAGTTCTTC. It yields the protein CASSLPRSGSDEQFF.

The chain recombines TRBV6-1 with TRBJ2-7, with D perhaps TRBD2 (5 bases). V was clipped by 3 bases and J by 0 bases, with 18 bases between them. Germline-derived CDR1 and CDR2 are MNHNS and SASEGT. CDR3 length equals 17 residues. The CDR3 DNA reads as TGTGCCAGCAGTGAGGTTGGCAGAGGGCGCAACTCCTACGAGCAGTACTTC. Its translation is CASSEVGRGRNSYEQYF.

The V and J genes are TRBV5-4 and TRBJ1-6; D gene unclear. The CDR3 is 15 residues long. Trimming removed 0 bases from V and 11 bases from J, with 15 bases in between. The germline V gene has CDR1 SGHNT and CDR2 YYREEE (reference sequence). The CDR3 coding sequence is TGTGCCAGCAGCTTGGCGGGTCTTAACCCACCACCCCTCCACTTT. As protein: CASSLAGLNPPPLHF.

This clone was counted between two and nine times. The chain couples TRBV19 to TRBJ1-1; TRBD1 matches 7 bases. The CDR3 runs 14 residues. Germline V gene data show CDR1 as LNHDA and CDR2 as SQIVND (reference sequence). The V gene end was trimmed by 5 bases and the J gene end by 1 base; junction bases not matched to a gene: 4. The CDR3 coding sequence is TGTGCCAGTAGTCAGGGGACAGCGAACACTGAAGCTTTCTTT. This gives the protein CASSQGTANTEAFF.

V and J are TRBV11-2 and TRBJ2-7; D is uncertain. V was trimmed by 3 bases and J by 2 bases, leaving 5 bases between them. Germline-derived CDR1 and CDR2 are SGHAT and FQNNGV. This CDR3 has 12 residues. The CDR3, as DNA: TGTGCCAGCAGCTTGGGCACCTACGAGCAGTACTTC. Translation gives CASSLGTYEQYF.

V gene TRBV6-1 combines with J gene TRBJ1-1; D may be TRBD1 (5 bases). The CDR3 spans 14 residues. Trimming cost V 4 bases and J 5 bases, with 14 bases left between them. Looked up from germline, CDR1 is MNHNS and CDR2 is SASEGT. CDR3 region: CASSGGGGRTEAFF. The DNA of the CDR3 is TGTGCCAGCAGTGGTGGGGGGGGGAGGACTGAAGCTTTCTTT.